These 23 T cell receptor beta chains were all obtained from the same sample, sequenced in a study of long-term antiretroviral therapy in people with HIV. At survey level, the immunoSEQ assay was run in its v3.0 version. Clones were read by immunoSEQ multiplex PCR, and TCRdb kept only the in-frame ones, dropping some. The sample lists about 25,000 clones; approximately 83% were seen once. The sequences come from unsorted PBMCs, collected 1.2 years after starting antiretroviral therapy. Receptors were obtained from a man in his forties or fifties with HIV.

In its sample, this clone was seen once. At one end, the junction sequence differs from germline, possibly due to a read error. CDR3 sequence reads: CASREGTGGSYEQYF. The CDR3 DNA is TGTGCCAGCAGGGAAGGGACAGGGGGCTCCTACGAGCAGTACTTC. The chain couples TRBV2 to TRBJ2-7; 11 bases match TRBD1. The germline gives CDR1 SNHLY, CDR2 FYNNEI. The CDR3 consists of 15 residues. The whole variable domain, filled in from reference TRBV2 and TRBJ2-7, reads EPEVTQTPSHQVTQMGQEVILRCVPISNHLYFYWYRQILGQKVEFLVSFYNNEISEKSEIFDDQFSVERPDGSNFTLKIRSTKLEDSAMYFCASREGTGGSYEQYFGPGTRLTVT.

The DNA of the CDR3 is TGCAGCGTTGCAGGCGGGCCAGGGCGAGGGGGGAATGAGCAGTTCTTC. Translated: CSVAGGPGRGGNEQFF. This chain connects TRBV29-1 to TRBJ2-1; D tentatively fits TRBD1 or TRBD2 (6 bases each). CDR1 SQVTM and CDR2 ANQGSEA come from the germline V gene. The V and J ends lost 4 bases and 7 bases respectively, with 23 bases between them. The CDR3 sequence is 16 residues long.

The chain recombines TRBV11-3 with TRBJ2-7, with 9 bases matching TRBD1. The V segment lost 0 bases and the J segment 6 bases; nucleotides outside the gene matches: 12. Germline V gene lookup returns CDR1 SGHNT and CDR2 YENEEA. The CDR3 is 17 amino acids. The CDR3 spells CASSLDYVGQGTFEQYF. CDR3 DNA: TGTGCCAGCAGCTTAGATTACGTGGGACAGGGAACCTTCGAGCAGTACTTC.

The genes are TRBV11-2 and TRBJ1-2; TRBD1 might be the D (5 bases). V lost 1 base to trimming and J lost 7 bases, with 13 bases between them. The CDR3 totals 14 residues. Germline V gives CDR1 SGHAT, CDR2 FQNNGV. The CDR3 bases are TGTGCCAGCAGCTTAGGGGGCCCACCGATTGGCTACACCTTC. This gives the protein CASSLGGPPIGYTF.

The CDR3 loop is CASSQDRRGEQFF. CDR3 coding DNA: TGTGCCAGCAGCCAAGATCGGAGGGGTGAGCAGTTCTTC. The chain couples TRBV4-2 to TRBJ2-1, with D possibly matching TRBD2 (6 bases). Germline lookup yields CDR1 LGHNA and CDR2 YNFKEQ. This CDR3 has 13 residues. V lost 0 bases and J 9 bases, leaving 9 bases between the germline ends.

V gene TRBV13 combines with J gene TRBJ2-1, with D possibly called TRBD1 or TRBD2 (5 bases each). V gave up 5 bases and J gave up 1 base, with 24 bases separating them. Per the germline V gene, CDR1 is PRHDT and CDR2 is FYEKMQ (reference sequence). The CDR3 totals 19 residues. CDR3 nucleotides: TGTGCCAGCAGCCTGCGTATAGTCACCGGGGCAGCGTCCTACAATGAGCAGTTCTTC. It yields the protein CASSLRIVTGAASYNEQFF.

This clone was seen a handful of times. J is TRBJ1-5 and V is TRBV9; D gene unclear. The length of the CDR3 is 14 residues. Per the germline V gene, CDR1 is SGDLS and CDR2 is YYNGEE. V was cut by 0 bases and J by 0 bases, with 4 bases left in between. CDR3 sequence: CASSVGDSNQPQHF. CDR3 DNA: TGTGCCAGCAGCGTAGGGGATAGCAATCAGCCCCAGCATTTT.

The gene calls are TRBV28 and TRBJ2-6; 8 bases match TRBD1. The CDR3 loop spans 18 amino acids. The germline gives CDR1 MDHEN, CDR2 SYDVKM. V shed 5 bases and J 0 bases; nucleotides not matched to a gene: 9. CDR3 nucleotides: TGTGCCAGCAGTCACAGGACAGGGCCGTACTCTGGGGCCAACGTCCTGACTTTC. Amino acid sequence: CASSHRTGPYSGANVLTF.

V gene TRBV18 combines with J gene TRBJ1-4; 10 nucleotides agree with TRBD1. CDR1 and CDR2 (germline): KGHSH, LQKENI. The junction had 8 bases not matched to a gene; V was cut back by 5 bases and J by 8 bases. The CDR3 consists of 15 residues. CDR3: CASSRDRGREEKLFF. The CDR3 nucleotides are TGTGCCAGCTCAAGAGACAGGGGGCGAGAAGAAAAACTGTTTTTT.

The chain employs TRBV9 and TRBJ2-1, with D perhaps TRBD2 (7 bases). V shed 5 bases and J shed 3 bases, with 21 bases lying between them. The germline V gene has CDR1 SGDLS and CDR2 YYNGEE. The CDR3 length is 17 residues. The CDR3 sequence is CASRNLRGRGFYNEQFF. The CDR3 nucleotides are TGTGCCAGCAGGAATTTGCGGGGGCGGGGGTTCTACAATGAGCAGTTCTTC.

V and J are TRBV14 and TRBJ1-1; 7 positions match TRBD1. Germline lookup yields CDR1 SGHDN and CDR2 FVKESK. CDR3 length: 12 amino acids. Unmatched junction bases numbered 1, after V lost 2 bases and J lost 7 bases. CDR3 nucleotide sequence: TGTGCCAGCAGCCAAAACAGGGGTGAAGCTTTCTTT. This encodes CASSQNRGEAFF.

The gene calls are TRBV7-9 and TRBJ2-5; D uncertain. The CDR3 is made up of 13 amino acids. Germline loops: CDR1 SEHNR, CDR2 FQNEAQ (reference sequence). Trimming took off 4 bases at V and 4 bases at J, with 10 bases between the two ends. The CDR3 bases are TGTGCCAGCAGCTCAAAAGGGCCAGAGACCCAGTACTTC. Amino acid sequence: CASSSKGPETQYF. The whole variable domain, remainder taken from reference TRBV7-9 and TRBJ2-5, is DTGVSQNPRHKITKRGQNVTFRCDPISEHNRLYWYRQTLGQGPEFLTYFQNEAQLEKSRLLSDRFSAERPKGSFSTLEIQRTEQGDSAMYLCASSSKGPETQYFGPGTRLLVL.

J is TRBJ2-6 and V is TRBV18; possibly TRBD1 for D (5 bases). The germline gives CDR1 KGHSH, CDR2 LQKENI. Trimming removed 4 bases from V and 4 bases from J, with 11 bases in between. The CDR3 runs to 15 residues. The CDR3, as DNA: TGTGCCAGCTCACTCGACAGCCACGGGGCCAACGTCCTGACTTTC. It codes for CASSLDSHGANVLTF.

The CDR3 region has the DNA TGTGCCAGCAGTGTCCTCGATGTAGCGGGGGGACTCCAAGAGACCCAGTACTTC. Protein sequence: CASSVLDVAGGLQETQYF. The V and J genes are TRBV28 and TRBJ2-5; 10 nucleotides align to TRBD2. The junction had 13 bases not matched to a gene; V was cut back by 5 bases and J by 1 base. The CDR3 is 18 amino acids. Per germline, CDR1 MDHEN and CDR2 SYDVKM.

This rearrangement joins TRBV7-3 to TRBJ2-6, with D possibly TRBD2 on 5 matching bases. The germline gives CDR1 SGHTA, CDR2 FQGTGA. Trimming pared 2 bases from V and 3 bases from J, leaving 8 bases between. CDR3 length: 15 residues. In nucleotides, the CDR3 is TGTGCCAGCAGCTTATCGGGGAGTGGGGCCAACGTCCTGACTTTC. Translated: CASSLSGSGANVLTF.

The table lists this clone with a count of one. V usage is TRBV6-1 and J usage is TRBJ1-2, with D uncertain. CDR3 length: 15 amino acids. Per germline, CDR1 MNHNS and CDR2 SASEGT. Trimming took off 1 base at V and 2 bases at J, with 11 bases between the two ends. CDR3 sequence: CASSEVYLLNYGYTF. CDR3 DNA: TGTGCCAGCAGTGAAGTTTATTTGCTCAACTATGGCTACACCTTC.

The CDR3 bases are TGCGCCAGCAGCCAAGCCCCTCGTCCGGATAATGAAAAACTGTTTTTT. It specifies CASSQAPRPDNEKLFF. The rearrangement joins TRBV4-1 to TRBJ1-4, with unresolved D. Germline assignment: CDR1 MGHRA and CDR2 YSYEKL. The V and J ends lost 1 base and 4 bases respectively, with 13 bases between them. CDR3 length: 16 residues.

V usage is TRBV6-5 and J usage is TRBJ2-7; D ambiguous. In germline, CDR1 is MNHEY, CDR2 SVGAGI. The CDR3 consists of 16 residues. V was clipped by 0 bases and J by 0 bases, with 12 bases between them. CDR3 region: CASSYSTLRSSYEQYF. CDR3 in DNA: TGTGCCAGCAGTTACTCGACGCTTCGGAGCTCCTACGAGCAGTACTTC.

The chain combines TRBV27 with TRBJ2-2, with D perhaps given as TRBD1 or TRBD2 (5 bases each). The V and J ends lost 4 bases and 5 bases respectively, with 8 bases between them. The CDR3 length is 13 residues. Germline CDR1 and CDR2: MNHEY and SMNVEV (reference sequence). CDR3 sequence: CASSWDGTGELFF. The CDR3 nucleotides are TGTGCCAGCAGTTGGGACGGTACCGGGGAGCTGTTTTTT.

CDR3 bases: TGTGCCACCAGCAGGAACTCCCGGGACAGGGAGGGCTACACCTTC. It translates to CATSRNSRDREGYTF. This chain links TRBV15 with TRBJ1-2; 9 nucleotides line up with TRBD1. Germline V gene data show CDR1 as LNHNV and CDR2 as YYDKDF (reference sequence). The CDR3 consists of 15 residues. J gave up 8 bases and V 3 bases, and 10 bases lay outside the gene matches.

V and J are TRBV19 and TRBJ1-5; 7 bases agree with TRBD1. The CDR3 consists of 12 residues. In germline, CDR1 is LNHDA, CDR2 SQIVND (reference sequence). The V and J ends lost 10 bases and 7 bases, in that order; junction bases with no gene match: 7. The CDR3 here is CATGQEGQPQHF. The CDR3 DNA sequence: TGTGCCACTGGACAGGAGGGACAGCCCCAGCATTTT. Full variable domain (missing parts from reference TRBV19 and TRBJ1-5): DGGITQSPKYLFRKEGQNVTLSCEQNLNHDAMYWYRQDPGQGLRLIYYSQIVNDFQKGDIAEGYSVSREKKESFPLTVTSAQKNPTAFYLCATGQEGQPQHFGDGTRLSIL.

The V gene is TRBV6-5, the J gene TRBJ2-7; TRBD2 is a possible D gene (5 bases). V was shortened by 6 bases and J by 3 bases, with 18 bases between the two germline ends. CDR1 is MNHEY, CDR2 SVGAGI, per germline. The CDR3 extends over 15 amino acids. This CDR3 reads CASRSGGLNLYEQYF. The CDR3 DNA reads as TGTGCCAGCAGAAGCGGCGGACTCAACCTCTACGAGCAGTACTTC.

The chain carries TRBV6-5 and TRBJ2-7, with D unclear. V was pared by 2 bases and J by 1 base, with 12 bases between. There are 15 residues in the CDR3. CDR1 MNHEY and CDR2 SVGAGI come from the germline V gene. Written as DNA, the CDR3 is TGTGCCAGCAGTTACGCACTCGGGCCTTCCTACGAGCAGTACTTC. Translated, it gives CASSYALGPSYEQYF.